Listed below are T cell receptor beta chains from one sample, sequenced in a study of metastatic and nonmetastatic thyroid tumors. TCRdb re-called the PCR reads via MiXCR. The sample holds tens of thousands of clones; 20% are singletons and the top ten take around 4.5%. Sample: adjacent normal tissue. Receptor source: a female donor with papillary thyroid cancer or a benign thyroid nodule (not recorded which). Some clones in this sample may be carry-over from other donors' samples. The CDR3 runs from the conserved cysteine through the conserved F or W. A D gene is named only where the DNA matches it firmly. Not all rows give a size; the values are once, few, many and, for expanded clones, a class.

v_call	d_call	j_call	clone_size	cdr3_nt	cdr3_aa
TRBV7-6	.	TRBJ2-7	few	TGTGCCAGCAGCTTAGTTTCGGGTCAGGACTACGAGCAGTACTTC	CASSLVSGQDYEQYF
TRBV4-2	.	TRBJ1-1	many	TGTGCCAGCGCAGAGACGGGGAAGGCTGAAGCTTTCTTT	CASAETGKAEAFF
TRBV28	.	TRBJ1-1	few	TGTGCCAGCAGTCATAAACCGGGGAACACTGAAGCTTTCTTT	CASSHKPGNTEAFF
TRBV29-1	.	TRBJ2-1	many	TGCAGCGCCCTGGATAAGACACATGAGCAGTTCTTC	CSALDKTHEQFF
TRBV7-2	.	TRBJ1-4	many	TGTGCCAGCAGCTTAGGGGGGATTGAAAAACTGTTTTTT	CASSLGGIEKLFF
TRBV20-1	.	TRBJ2-7	medium-sized	TGCAGTGCTCCCCCGGGTGAGGTCTCCTACGAGCAGTACTTC	CSAPPGEVSYEQYF
TRBV19	TRBD1	TRBJ1-1	many	TGTGCCAGTAGTCACAGGGGGCTCGGCACTGAAGCTTTCTTT	CASSHRGLGTEAFF
TRBV4-3	TRBD2	TRBJ2-3	many	TGCGCCAGCAGCCAACTAAGCGGGAGGAACACAGATACGCAGTATTTT	CASSQLSGRNTDTQYF
TRBV2	.	TRBJ1-5	many	TGTGCCAGCAGTGAACAGGGCAATCAGCCCCAGCATTTT	CASSEQGNQPQHF
TRBV18	.	TRBJ1-6	many	TGTGCCAGCTCACCAGGCAGGGTCGATAATTCACCCCTCCACTTT	CASSPGRVDNSPLHF
TRBV28	.	TRBJ2-7	few	TGTGCCAGCAGTCGCCGGCACCGGGATCAACCTTACGAGCAGTACTTC	CASSRRHRDQPYEQYF
TRBV28	.	TRBJ2-3	.	TGTGCCATAGCTAGCACAGATACGCAGTATTTT	CAIASTDTQYF
TRBV5-6	.	TRBJ1-6	.	TGTGCCAGCAGCTTGGCCGCAAGGGGAAGTGGGGATTCACCCCTCCACTTT	CASSLAARGSGDSPLHF
TRBV13	TRBD2	TRBJ2-2	.	TGTGCCAGCAGCTCAGCGGGGGGGCTCGGGGAGCTGTTTTTT	CASSSAGGLGELFF
TRBV30	.	TRBJ1-2	.	TGTGCCTGGAGTCCCTACCGAGGTGCAGGTGGCTACACCTTC	CAWSPYRGAGGYTF
TRBV7-8	TRBD2	TRBJ2-7	medium-sized	TGTGCCAGCAGCTTAGCCGGGGAGGGGCTATACGAGCAGTACTTC	CASSLAGEGLYEQYF
TRBV11-2	.	TRBJ2-3	many	TGTGCCAGCAGCCCCTCGACTACCGGACCGGCCGATACGCAGTATTTT	CASSPSTTGPADTQYF
TRBV20-1	TRBD1	TRBJ1-2	many	TGCAGTGCTAGAGATTCGAGACAGGGGGTAATTTTCGGCTACACCTTC	CSARDSRQGVIFGYTF
TRBV19	TRBD2	TRBJ2-1	many	TGTGCCAGCTCAACCCGGACTAGCGGGACTCGATCCCATGAGCAGTTCTTC	CASSTRTSGTRSHEQFF
TRBV5-1	.	TRBJ2-7	.	TGCGCCAGCAGTAGCCCCTCCGTGGACGAGCAGTACTTC	CASSSPSVDEQYF
TRBV12-3/TRBV12-4	TRBD1	TRBJ2-7	medium-sized	TGTGCCAGCAGTTCTCGACAGGGAAACTACGAGCAGTACTTC	CASSSRQGNYEQYF
TRBV12-3/TRBV12-4	TRBD2	TRBJ2-5	few	TGTGCCAGCAGTTTTACTGCGGGAGGGCCCTGTGAGACCCAGTACTTC	CASSFTAGGPCETQYF
TRBV30	TRBD1	TRBJ1-2	many	TGTGCCTGGGCGATAAGACAGGGTTGGTCTAACTATGGCTACACCTTC	CAWAIRQGWSNYGYTF
TRBV18	TRBD1	TRBJ1-4	.	TGTGCCAGCTCAACTTTCCGGACAGGGAGAATCGAAAAACTGTTTTTT	CASSTFRTGRIEKLFF
TRBV6-5	.	TRBJ1-1	.	TGTGCCACCGACCGTGACAGGAACACTGAAGCTTTCTTT	CATDRDRNTEAFF
TRBV6-1	.	TRBJ1-1	few	TGTGCCAGCAGTGAAGCGCTAACTGAAGCTTTCTTT	CASSEALTEAFF
TRBV6-2/TRBV6-3	TRBD2	TRBJ2-2	many	TGTGCCAGCAGTTACCAATACCTAGCGGAGGGGAACACCGGGGAGCTGTTTTTT	CASSYQYLAEGNTGELFF
TRBV19	.	TRBJ2-3	few	TGTGCCAGTAAAGAGCAGGGGGGAAGAGGTACGCAGTATTTT	CASKEQGGRGTQYF
TRBV20-1	TRBD1	TRBJ2-7	.	TGCAGAGCCCCCCCCGGGACAGGGGTCCCCTACGAGCAATACTTC	CRAPPGTGVPYEQYF
TRBV20-1	TRBD1	TRBJ1-1	.	TGCAGTGCTCCTGGACAGGGCAACACTGAAGCTTTCTTT	CSAPGQGNTEAFF
TRBV12-3/TRBV12-4	.	TRBJ2-2	.	TGTGCCAGCAGTTTGGCTACCAGATTCACCTGGGAGCTGTTTTTT	CASSLATRFTWELFF
TRBV6-2/TRBV6-3	.	TRBJ2-7	few	TGTGCCAGCAGTCCTCGGGGGTCCTACGAGCAGTACTTC	CASSPRGSYEQYF
TRBV9	TRBD1	TRBJ1-1	many	TGTGCCAGCAGCGTAGCTGCGGGACAGGCCCTGAGGGGCTTTGAAGCTTTCTTT	CASSVAAGQALRGFEAFF
TRBV11-3	.	TRBJ2-2	.	TGTGCAAGCAGTTCCGACAGCCTGTACGGGGAGCTGTTTTTT	CASSSDSLYGELFF
TRBV20-1	.	TRBJ2-7	medium-sized	TGCAGTGCAGATACACCCTCGCAATCCTACGAGCAGTACTTC	CSADTPSQSYEQYF
TRBV11-2	.	TRBJ2-2	.	TGTGCCAGCAGCTTAGATCTTGTGGGGGCAAGTACCGGGGAGCTGTTTTTT	CASSLDLVGASTGELFF
TRBV6-1	TRBD1	TRBJ1-4	.	TGTGCCAGCACTCCGGGACAGGGGAATGAAAAACTGTTTTTT	CASTPGQGNEKLFF
TRBV3-1	.	TRBJ1-1	.	TGTGCCAGCAGCCAGGTCATCCAAGCCTCGGACACTGAGGCTTTCTTT	CASSQVIQASDTEAFF
TRBV6-1	.	TRBJ1-1	few	TGTGCCAGCAGTCCTGCGTACGGTTTGAACACTGAATCTTTCTTT	CASSPAYGLNTESFF
TRBV15	.	TRBJ1-2	.	TGTGCCACCAGCAAACTGCGTGGCTATGGCCACACCTTC	CATSKLRGYGHTF
TRBV19	TRBD1	TRBJ1-4	many	TGTGCCAGTAGTCGCAGGGGGGCAACTAATGAAAAACTGTTTTTT	CASSRRGATNEKLFF
TRBV2	TRBD1	TRBJ2-7	medium-sized	TGTGCCAGCAGGGCCCGACAGGGATCCTACGAGCAGTACTTC	CASRARQGSYEQYF
TRBV6-1	TRBD2	TRBJ2-1	medium-sized	TGTGCCAGCGCAAACCAACTAGCGGGAGTTAATGAGCAGTTCTTC	CASANQLAGVNEQFF
TRBV20-1	.	TRBJ2-7	.	TGCAGTGCTAGAGATAGGACGGATACCTACGAGCAGTACTTC	CSARDRTDTYEQYF
TRBV5-1	.	TRBJ2-7	.	TGCGCCAGCAGCTTGGCCGAAGGGTACGAGCAGTACTTC	CASSLAEGYEQYF
TRBV3-1	.	TRBJ1-6	many	TGTGCCAGCAGCCAAGTGGCAGGGGCGAATAATTCACCCCTCCACTTT	CASSQVAGANNSPLHF
TRBV6-6	TRBD1	TRBJ2-7	few	TGTGCCAGCAGTTACGGCAGGGGGCGCATGGGCGAGCAGTACTTC	CASSYGRGRMGEQYF
TRBV12-3/TRBV12-4	.	TRBJ1-2	medium-sized	TGTGCCAGCAGTTTAGCCGGACGGCAATATGGCTACACCTTC	CASSLAGRQYGYTF
TRBV20-1	TRBD1	TRBJ1-2	many	TGCAGTGCTAGACAGGGGGTAGGCTATGGCTACACCTTC	CSARQGVGYGYTF
TRBV12-3/TRBV12-4	.	TRBJ2-2	few	TGTGCCAGCAGTTTACGGGGTTGGGACACCGGGGAGCTGTTTTTT	CASSLRGWDTGELFF
TRBV6-1	.	TRBJ2-3	.	TGTGCCAGCAGTGAACAGCGCACGAAGACAGATACGCAGTATTTT	CASSEQRTKTDTQYF
TRBV20-1	TRBD1	TRBJ1-5	.	TGCAGTGCTAGAGACACCCCGACAGGGGTTAGAGATCAGCCCCGGCATTTT	CSARDTPTGVRDQPRHF
TRBV9	.	TRBJ1-3	many	TGTGCCAGCAGCGTAGATCGCACATCTGGAAACACCATATATTTT	CASSVDRTSGNTIYF
TRBV14	TRBD2	TRBJ2-1	many	TGTGCCAGCAGCCAAGAAGGTAGCGGGAGCCTCTACAATGAGCAGTTCTTC	CASSQEGSGSLYNEQFF
TRBV20-1	.	TRBJ2-1	.	TGCAGTGCTAGAGATGGGTCGCGGGTGGCCGGGAATGAGCAGTTCTTC	CSARDGSRVAGNEQFF
TRBV5-6	.	TRBJ1-6	.	TGTGCCAGCAGCTTGAAGGGCAGGGTGCTATACTCCTATAATTCACCTCTCCACTTT	CASSLKGRVLYSYNSPLHF
TRBV28	TRBD1	TRBJ2-5	many	TGTGCCAGCAGTTTTTTACTTACAGGGGAAGAGACCCAGTACTTC	CASSFLLTGEETQYF
TRBV27	.	TRBJ1-5	.	TGTGCCAGCAGTTCGAGGAGGGGATCTCCCCAGCTTTTT	CASSSRRGSPQLF
TRBV12-3/TRBV12-4	TRBD1	TRBJ1-5	.	TGTGCCAGCAGCCTGGGACAGGGGGCCCAGCCCCAGCATTTT	CASSLGQGAQPQHF